This T cell receptor beta chain was captured in a study of T cells after yellow fever vaccination. A universal primer site and UMIs were added as TCR cDNA was made by 5'RACE template switching. A single record per CDR3 protein comes from TCRdb applying MiXCR to the 5' RACE reads. This sample carries 250,000 to 300,000 distinct CDR3 sequences, approximately 8% of them seen once, and the ten largest clones take around 3.3%. The specimen comprised CD4+ T cells sorted from PBMCs, sampled 5 days after the yellow fever booster vaccination. This TCR was sampled from a man aged 18 to 29 who received the YFV17D yellow fever vaccine.

The CDR3 sequence: CAITEGGSTDTQYF. The CDR3 nucleotides are TGTGCCATCACCGAGGGCGGTAGCACAGATACGCAGTATTTT. The gene calls are TRBV10-3 and TRBJ2-3; D is perhaps TRBD2 (5 bases). Germline CDR1 and CDR2: ENHRY and SYGVKD. The CDR3 spans 14 residues. V was cut by 7 bases and J by 0 bases, with 11 bases left in between.